This T cell receptor beta chain was sequenced for a study of blood T cell repertoires in COVID-19. Across the study: From T cells, B-cell-depleted T cells, or PBMCs came the material, which was cDNA or gDNA.

The method was immunoSEQ multiplex PCR; TCRdb's version includes in-frame clones alone and lacks a portion of them. The sample holds some 82,000 clones, 65% to 85% seen once. Between the trimmed V and J ends, which lost 3 bases and 4 bases, there was a span of 15 bases. The CDR3 runs to 16 residues. Germline V lookup: CDR1 LNHDA, CDR2 SQIVND (reference sequence). This sequence joins TRBV19 and TRBJ2-2; perhaps TRBD2 as D (5 bases). The origin of this receptor is a man older than 75 with active or convalescent COVID-19. Sequenced input: peripheral blood. The CDR3 DNA follows: TGTGCCAGTAGTATGTGGGTGACCGCGGGCACCGGGGAGCTGTTTTTT. This sequence encodes CASSMWVTAGTGELFF.